This passage covers 11 T cell receptor beta chains from one sample sequenced in a study of CXCR3-negative and CXCR3-positive naive CD8 T cells. No antigen has been identified for these receptors. Study findings and constraints: In CXCR3-positive naive cells, the TRB CDR3s were more hydrophobic than in CXCR3-negative naive cells.

5' RACE with UMI labels generated the TRB cDNA libraries. One entry per CDR3 protein, without DNA, is what TCRdb gives after re-calling the 5' RACE reads. This table lists 75,000 to 100,000 distinct CDR3 sequences. Sequencing was performed on naive CXCR3+ CD8+ T cells from blood. Subset: CD45RO-CCR7+CD27+CD95- naive CD8+ T cells expressing CXCR3 (TNR3+). These receptors were collected from a human donor in good health. Some clones in this sample may be carry-over from other donors' samples.

The chain combines TRBV29-1 with TRBJ2-2. Germline V lookup: CDR1 SQVTM, CDR2 ANQGSEA. The CDR3 runs 13 residues. The CDR3 spells CSVSMSLAGELFF.

The CDR3 sequence: CASSMGDSYQPQHF. The chain is built from TRBV19 and TRBJ1-5; lacking DNA, the TRBD1 call made by TCRdb goes unchecked. This CDR3 spans 14 amino acids. Germline V CDR1 and CDR2: LNHDA, SQIVND (reference sequence). The full variable domain, rest sourced from reference TRBV19 and TRBJ1-5, is DGGITQSPKYLFRKEGQNVTLSCEQNLNHDAMYWYRQDPGQGLRLIYYSQIVNDFQKGDIAEGYSVSREKKESFPLTVTSAQKNPTAFYLCASSMGDSYQPQHFGDGTRLSIL.

The chain has TRBV7-9 and TRBJ2-1. CDR3 length: 11 residues. Germline V CDR1 and CDR2: SEHNR, FQNEAQ (reference sequence). CDR3 in amino acids: CASSLGAQQFF.

The rearrangement links TRBV13 to TRBJ2-3; without DNA, the TCRdb call of TRBD1 cannot be checked. Germline assignment: CDR1 PRHDT and CDR2 FYEKMQ (reference sequence). The CDR3 loop spans 14 amino acids. This CDR3 reads CASSSGQITDTQYF.

The rearrangement uses TRBV29-1 and TRBJ2-2; the TCRdb D gene call, TRBD1, has no DNA to confirm it. From germline, CDR1 is SQVTM and CDR2 ANQGSEA. There are 12 residues in the CDR3. This chain's CDR3 is CSVVGGAGELFF.

The chain recombines TRBV7-9 with TRBJ2-1. The CDR3 is 16 amino acids. Per the germline V gene, CDR1 is SEHNR and CDR2 is FQNEAQ (reference sequence). This chain's CDR3 is CASSLDIGSSYNEQFF.

This chain uses TRBV25-1 with TRBJ2-2. This CDR3 contains 17 residues. Germline CDR1 reads MGHDK; CDR2 reads SYGVNS. The CDR3 protein is CASSEYFFGGDTGELFF.

This chain uses TRBV6-2 or TRBV6-3 with TRBJ2-7; lacking DNA, the TRBD2 call made by TCRdb goes unchecked. Per the germline V gene, CDR1 is MNHEY and CDR2 is SVGEGT. This CDR3 has 14 amino acids. The CDR3 here is CASLGGLEGYEQYF.

The genes are TRBV28 and TRBJ2-7; TCRdb designates TRBD1, a call that cannot be tested without DNA. The CDR3 consists of 14 residues. The V gene's germline CDR1 is MDHEN and CDR2 SYDVKM. CDR3 amino acids: CASSPGTGGNEQYF.

The chain combines TRBV7-8 with TRBJ2-7; TCRdb calls TRBD2, which cannot be checked without DNA. CDR3 length equals 19 residues. CDR1 and CDR2 from the germline V gene are SGHVS and FQNEAQ. CDR3 amino acids: CASTYPSSGLAGVSGEQYF.

The chain has TRBV20-1 and TRBJ2-1; the TRBD2 assignment by TCRdb is unverifiable without DNA. Looked up from germline, CDR1 is DFQATT and CDR2 is SNEGSKA (reference sequence). The CDR3 length is 12 residues. CDR3 in amino acids: CSARERAWGQFF.